This T cell receptor (beta chain) was observed in a study of cytomegalovirus exposure and HLA in healthy donors. Findings and limits, study-wide: In a later analysis, a missense DCLRE1C variant was linked to TCR beta V- and J-gene trimming. Apparent HLA restriction characterized most CMV-associated TCR beta chains in a later analysis.

Details on this clone: The antigen is unknown.

60 Vbeta and 13 Jbeta primers were used in PCR. Authors' data handling: An analysis performed later counted roughly 80 million unique TCR beta chains (roughly 10 million of them shared). This table comes from immunoSEQ multiplex PCR, and its TCRdb copy is limited to in-frame clones, with some not included. That table gives V, J and clone size, and the DNA gave D and trimming. In the table there are approximately 200,000 clones, more than 75% of which are singletons. Germline V lookup: CDR1 SEHNR, CDR2 FQNEAQ (reference sequence). CDR3 size: 18 residues. Trimming pared 2 bases from V and 0 bases from J, leaving 17 bases between. There were likely unrecorded immune exposures, though donors were nominally healthy when sampled.

The J gene is TRBJ1-3, the V gene TRBV7-9; D is uncertain. The receptor was isolated from a human donor in good health. The material sequenced was PBMCs. The CDR3 region is CASSLPARRLLSGNTIYF. As DNA, the CDR3 is TGTGCCAGCAGCTTACCCGCCAGGCGCCTTCTCTCTGGAAACACCATATATTTT.